Shown below are 16 T cell receptor beta chains from a single sample sequenced in a study of cytomegalovirus exposure and HLA in healthy donors. PCR used 60 Vbeta primers and 13 Jbeta primers. Repertoires were generated with immunoSEQ multiplex PCR, while TCRdb's copy carries only in-frame clones and drops some. The sample carries 150,000 to 200,000 clones, around four fifths recorded once. Sequencing was done on a sample of PBMCs. These receptors came from a man aged 50 to 60 in good health and CMV-seropositive.

This sequence joins TRBV30 and TRBJ1-3, with D tentatively TRBD1 (5 bases). CDR3 length equals 14 residues. Trimming cost V 2 bases and J 0 bases, with 8 bases left between them. Looked up from germline, CDR1 is GTSNPN and CDR2 is SVGIG (reference sequence). CDR3 bases: TGTGCCTGGAGTCCCGACAGCTCTGGAAACACCATATATTTT. Translating it yields CAWSPDSSGNTIYF.

This CDR3 reads CAITGGLAVDTQYF. The CDR3 nucleotides read TGTGCCATCACAGGGGGACTAGCGGTAGATACGCAGTATTTT. V usage is TRBV2 and J usage is TRBJ2-3, with 11 bases that match TRBD2. Germline CDR1 SNHLY, CDR2 FYNNEI. The junction had 8 bases not matched to a gene; V was cut back by 10 bases and J by 5 bases. CDR3 length equals 14 residues.

This chain uses TRBV7-2 with TRBJ2-1; weak D call: TRBD1 (6 bases). The V gene's germline CDR1 is SGHTA and CDR2 FQGNSA. V lost 5 bases and J lost 2, with 13 bases in between. CDR3 length: 15 residues. CDR3 sequence reads: CASSPTAGAYNEQFF. As DNA, the CDR3 is TGTGCCAGCAGCCCGACTGCAGGGGCCTACAATGAGCAGTTCTTC.

The chain employs TRBV5-1 and TRBJ2-4, with 12 bases that match TRBD2. Germline CDR1 is SGHRS and CDR2 is YFSETQ. The CDR3 length is 16 residues. V dropped 4 bases and J dropped 5; count of bases not matched to a gene: 7. In DNA, the CDR3 is TGCGCCAGCAGCGAGCGACTAGCGGGGGTTGAAAACATTCAGTACTTC. Protein product: CASSERLAGVENIQYF.

J is TRBJ2-7 and V is TRBV28; TRBD1 matches 7 bases. Germline V CDR1 and CDR2: MDHEN, SYDVKM. There are 18 residues in the CDR3. The trim removed 4 bases at V and 3 bases at J, leaving 18 bases unmatched. CDR3 in DNA: TGTGCCAGCAGTTCACCTTCCGAGGCTAACAGGGGAGTCTACGAGCAGTACTTC. Its translation is CASSSPSEANRGVYEQYF.

This chain joins TRBV6-1 and TRBJ2-3; possible D gene TRBD1, 5 bases. V was trimmed by 2 bases and J by 0 bases, leaving 6 bases between them. This CDR3 region has 14 residues. Looked up from germline, CDR1 is MNHNS and CDR2 is SASEGT. The CDR3 loop is CASSERGSTDTQYF. As DNA, the CDR3 is TGTGCCAGCAGTGAAAGGGGCAGCACAGATACGCAGTATTTT.

There are a few counts of this clone. V usage is TRBV6-1 and J usage is TRBJ1-1, with TRBD1 as a possible D gene (5 bases). V dropped 2 bases and J dropped 7 bases, with 8 bases sitting between them. CDR1 is MNHNS and CDR2 is SASEGT in the germline V gene. This CDR3 is built from 12 residues. In nucleotides, the CDR3 is TGTGCCAGCAGTGAACGGGGGTTTGAAGCTTTCTTT. Translation: CASSERGFEAFF.

This clone was observed a single time. This rearrangement joins TRBV4-2 to TRBJ2-5, with 10 bases fitting TRBD2. This CDR3 contains 17 residues. Per germline, CDR1 LGHNA and CDR2 YNFKEQ. The junction had 11 bases not matched to a gene; V was cut back by 0 bases and J by 7 bases. Written as DNA, the CDR3 is TGTGCCAGCAGCCAAGACGGGGTAGCGGGGGGAGCGGGGACCCAGTACTTC. As protein: CASSQDGVAGGAGTQYF.

The rearrangement uses TRBV2 and TRBJ2-3; TRBD1 matches 9 bases. Per the germline V gene, CDR1 is SNHLY and CDR2 is FYNNEI. Trimming at V came to 4 bases and at J to 4 bases, leaving 6 bases not matched to a gene. This CDR3 has 15 amino acids. In DNA form, the CDR3 reads TGTGCCAGCAGTGCAAGGACAGGGGAGTCAGATACGCAGTATTTT. This codes for CASSARTGESDTQYF. Full variable domain (missing parts from reference TRBV2 and TRBJ2-3): EPEVTQTPSHQVTQMGQEVILRCVPISNHLYFYWYRQILGQKVEFLVSFYNNEISEKSEIFDDQFSVERPDGSNFTLKIRSTKLEDSAMYFCASSARTGESDTQYFGPGTRLTVL.

J is TRBJ1-5 and V is TRBV2, with a tentative D call TRBD1 (5 bases). Looked up from germline, CDR1 is SNHLY and CDR2 is FYNNEI. The CDR3 consists of 14 residues. V was trimmed by 4 bases and J by 4 bases, leaving 11 bases between them. CDR3 protein: CASSVRQGNQPQHF. The CDR3, as DNA: TGTGCCAGCAGTGTGAGGCAGGGAAATCAGCCCCAGCATTTT.

V and J are TRBV19 and TRBJ1-2; 7 bases are a match to TRBD1. J was trimmed by 4 bases and V by 7 bases; bases with no gene match: 6. This CDR3 is built from 13 residues. Germline V gene data show CDR1 as LNHDA and CDR2 as SQIVND (reference sequence). The CDR3 DNA is TGTGCCAGTAAGGACAGGAGTCTCTATGGCTACACCTTC. This gives the protein CASKDRSLYGYTF. The whole variable domain, remainder taken from reference TRBV19 and TRBJ1-2, is DGGITQSPKYLFRKEGQNVTLSCEQNLNHDAMYWYRQDPGQGLRLIYYSQIVNDFQKGDIAEGYSVSREKKESFPLTVTSAQKNPTAFYLCASKDRSLYGYTFGSGTRLTVV.

V and J are TRBV19 and TRBJ1-5; D gene unclear. There are 14 residues in the CDR3. V was cut by 7 bases and J by 8 bases, with 18 bases left in between. In germline, CDR1 is LNHDA, CDR2 SQIVND (reference sequence). The CDR3 DNA is TGTGCCAGTAAAATGAGGAGCGTCTTTGAGCCCCAGCATTTT. Amino acid sequence: CASKMRSVFEPQHF.

V and J are TRBV29-1 and TRBJ1-2; 8 nucleotides align to TRBD1. Germline V gives CDR1 SQVTM, CDR2 ANQGSEA. Losses at the gene ends were 6 bases for V and 3 bases for J; bases not matched to a gene: 6. The CDR3 runs to 13 residues. The CDR3 region is CSVGEGQDYGYTF. The CDR3 DNA is TGCAGCGTCGGCGAGGGACAGGACTATGGCTACACCTTC.

The chain has TRBV27 and TRBJ2-1; possible D gene TRBD2, 6 bases. CDR1 MNHEY and CDR2 SMNVEV come from the germline V gene (reference sequence). This CDR3 region has 16 residues. Trimming removed 5 bases from V and 8 bases from J, with 22 bases in between. The DNA of the CDR3 is TGTGCCAGCAGTAAGGGGATTCGAGGAGGGTTCGATGAGCAGTTCTTC. This encodes CASSKGIRGGFDEQFF.

The sample holds a few counts of this clone. V gene TRBV2 combines with J gene TRBJ1-2; tentatively, D is TRBD1 (6 bases). CDR3 length: 17 residues. Germline CDR1 is SNHLY and CDR2 is FYNNEI. V lost 6 bases and J 6 bases, leaving 26 bases between the germline ends. The DNA of the CDR3 is TGTGCCAGCAGCGAAATCCCTGTGCTGGCAGGGGAGAATGGCTACACCTTC. As protein: CASSEIPVLAGENGYTF.

The V and J genes are TRBV6-1 and TRBJ1-1, with D possibly being TRBD1 (5 bases). The germline V gene encodes CDR1 MNHNS and CDR2 SASEGT. The V end was cut by 1 base, the J end by 5 bases, with 11 bases between. This CDR3 is 14 amino acids long. CDR3 nucleotides: TGTGCCAGCAGTGAAGGGCAGGGCTATACTGAAGCTTTCTTT. Protein sequence: CASSEGQGYTEAFF.